This is a list of T cell receptor beta chains from one sample in a study of blood T cell repertoires in COVID-19. The table came from immunoSEQ multiplex PCR; TCRdb's copy has only in-frame clones and leaves some out. The data contain around 380,000 clones, around 87% of them seen just once; the ten biggest clones take up 1.3%. Sequenced: PBMCs or T cells enriched from blood (not recorded which). These receptors were collected from a young man who had recovered from COVID-19. Each CDR3 is given with its conserved first and last residue. The order of the fields is D gene, V gene, clone size, J gene, CDR3 protein, CDR3 DNA. The D gene is left open where the match is weak. Not every row has a clone size; where given, it reads once, few, many or a size class.

D: -
V: TRBV27
size: once
J: TRBJ2-7
CDR3: CASSFWLGDGTTYEQYF
DNA: TGTGCCAGCAGTTTTTGGCTAGGCGATGGAACTACCTACGAGCAGTACTTC

D: TRBD1
V: TRBV19
size: -
J: TRBJ2-3
CDR3: CASSPLDRGLTDTQYF
DNA: TGTGCCAGTAGTCCCCTAGACAGGGGGCTCACAGATACGCAGTATTTT

D: -
V: TRBV4-2
size: -
J: TRBJ2-7
CDR3: CASSQESLAPYEQYF
DNA: TGTGCCAGCAGCCAAGAATCATTAGCCCCATACGAGCAGTACTTC

D: TRBD1
V: TRBV12-5
size: -
J: TRBJ2-2
CDR3: CASGSGVGGGELFF
DNA: TGTGCTAGTGGAAGCGGTGTAGGGGGCGGTGAGCTGTTTTTT

D: TRBD1
V: TRBV28
size: -
J: TRBJ1-1
CDR3: CASRRRDRNTEAFF
DNA: TGTGCCAGCAGGCGCCGGGACAGGAACACTGAAGCTTTCTTT

D: -
V: TRBV27
size: -
J: TRBJ1-2
CDR3: CASSLGRTNYGYTF
DNA: TGTGCCAGCAGTTTGGGCAGGACTAACTATGGCTACACCTTC

D: -
V: TRBV6-1
size: few
J: TRBJ1-3
CDR3: CASSEGRWQSGNTIYF
DNA: TGTGCCAGCAGTGAAGGCCGATGGCAATCTGGAAACACCATATATTTT

D: -
V: TRBV7-9
size: -
J: TRBJ1-2
CDR3: CASARERLSGYTF
DNA: TGTGCCAGTGCGAGGGAACGTCTATCCGGCTACACCTTC

D: -
V: TRBV25-1
size: -
J: TRBJ1-2
CDR3: CASSESGAGSYTF
DNA: TGTGCCAGCAGTGAATCAGGAGCGGGGAGTTACACCTTC

D: -
V: TRBV7-2
size: -
J: TRBJ1-5
CDR3: CASSLQSGNQPQHF
DNA: TGTGCCAGCAGCTTACAGTCAGGGAACCAGCCCCAGCATTTT

D: -
V: TRBV4-1
size: -
J: TRBJ1-6
CDR3: CASSQDHQAFPISPLHF
DNA: TGCGCCAGCAGCCAAGATCATCAGGCCTTCCCCATTTCACCCCTCCACTTT

D: TRBD2
V: TRBV10-3
size: -
J: TRBJ2-7
CDR3: CAISEAGVPEQYF
DNA: TGTGCCATCAGTGAGGCGGGGGTACCCGAGCAGTACTTC

D: TRBD1
V: TRBV4-1
size: -
J: TRBJ2-7
CDR3: CASSRILGGQGAYEQYF
DNA: TGCGCCAGCAGCCGAATCCTTGGGGGACAGGGGGCCTACGAGCAGTACTTC

D: -
V: TRBV29-1
size: -
J: TRBJ1-2
CDR3: CSGSRGSYGYTF
DNA: TGCAGCGGGTCCAGGGGCAGCTATGGCTACACCTTC

D: TRBD1
V: TRBV6-5
size: -
J: TRBJ2-2
CDR3: CASRLDRGLTRELFF
DNA: TGTGCCAGCAGGTTGGACAGGGGCCTCACCCGGGAGCTGTTTTTT